This record concerns one T cell receptor (beta chain) sequence. Its antigen is still unknown. Trimming removed 4 bases from V and 8 bases from J, with 12 bases in between. The CDR3 sequence is 13 residues long. Germline assignment: CDR1 SNHLY and CDR2 FYNNEI. Only in-frame clones appear in the TCRdb table, and some are missing; sequencing was by immunoSEQ multiplex PCR. The sample comprises about 50,000 clones, about 74% of which are singletons, and under 5.5% rests with the top ten. This specimen comes from a study of vaccination effects on CD4 cells after COVID-19. Whole-study context: Early and late post-vaccination sampling was undertaken in a cohort of a few convalescent patients. Notes on the study in general: Clones from infection and from vaccination both contracted markedly late after vaccination. The study had few convalescent patients and no early post-infection timepoints.

Following an approximately 11-day culture, CD4+ T cells were purified. SARS-CoV-2 infection was confirmed by PCR in the person between March and December 2020. The participants, recipients of two vaccine doses, got either BNT162b2 or mRNA-1273. The rearrangement links TRBV2 to TRBJ2-4; D is uncertain. This TCR was sampled from a human donor who had a prior SARS-CoV-2 infection. The sequenced sample was CD4+ T cells from PBMCs cultured without peptide, obtained after COVID-19 vaccination. The CDR3 spells CASSGYGLDIQYF. The CDR3, as DNA: TGTGCCAGCAGTGGGTATGGGTTAGACATTCAGTACTTC.